These 13 T cell receptor beta chains share one sample of origin, sequenced in a study of T cells after yellow fever vaccination. One entry per CDR3 protein, called by TCRdb with MiXCR from the 5' RACE reads. The sample has roughly 250,000 distinct CDR3 sequences; 10% to 15% are singletons. The sample here was CD4+ T cells sorted from PBMCs, taken 45 days after the yellow fever booster vaccination. These receptors all come from a man between 25 and 39 years old who received the YFV17D yellow fever vaccine.

This clonotype was seen a handful of times. The chain recombines TRBV20-1 with TRBJ2-1; 14 bases are shared with TRBD2. In germline, CDR1 is DFQATT, CDR2 SNEGSKA (reference sequence). The CDR3 is 19 amino acids. Losses at the gene ends were 4 bases for V and 0 bases for J; bases not matched to a gene: 11. CDR3 coding DNA: TGCAGTGCTAATCCGGGACTAGCGGGAGTTAGGTTCTCCTACAATGAGCAGTTCTTC. It is translated as CSANPGLAGVRFSYNEQFF.

This clonotype was counted at least ten times. The CDR3 DNA reads as TGTGCCAGCAGGCCTGGACTAGCGGGAGTTGATACGCAGTATTTT. Protein sequence: CASRPGLAGVDTQYF. The rearrangement joins TRBV12-3 or TRBV12-4 to TRBJ2-3, with TRBD2 identical over 13 bases. CDR3 size: 15 residues. V lost 6 bases, J lost 6 bases, and 6 bases stayed unmatched.

The chain joins TRBV21-1 to TRBJ1-5; TRBD1 is the table's D call and was not checked against the DNA. TRBV21-1 is termed a pseudogene. This CDR3 comprises 17 residues. The CDR3 DNA sequence: TGTGCCAGCACCAAAATGGACAGACGGGGTGGCAATCAGCCCCAGCATTTT. As protein: CASTKMDRRGGNQPQHF.

V and J are TRBV19 and TRBJ2-7; perhaps TRBD1 as D (7 bases). Per germline, CDR1 LNHDA and CDR2 SQIVND (reference sequence). The CDR3 length is 16 residues. V was shortened by 4 bases and J by 2 bases, with 18 bases between the two germline ends. CDR3 region: CASSTKTGRQTYEQYF. The CDR3, as DNA: TGTGCCAGTAGTACCAAGACAGGGAGGCAAACCTACGAGCAGTACTTC.

The table lists this clonotype with a few counts. The chain has TRBV7-2 and TRBJ2-3; perhaps TRBD1 as D (5 bases). CDR1 SGHTA and CDR2 FQGNSA come from the germline V gene. V lost 6 bases to trimming and J lost 3 bases, with 10 bases between them. The CDR3 runs 13 residues. CDR3 nucleotide sequence: TGTGCCAGCAGGGGGCAGGGAACAGATACGCAGTATTTT. Its protein is CASRGQGTDTQYF.

The chain carries TRBV20-1 and TRBJ2-3, with TRBD2 matching 10 bases. CDR3 size: 13 residues. From germline, CDR1 is DFQATT and CDR2 SNEGSKA (reference sequence). The junction had 1 base not matched to a gene; V was cut back by 2 bases and J by 5 bases. CDR3 loop: CSARLAGEDTQYF. The CDR3 DNA sequence: TGCAGTGCTAGACTAGCGGGAGAAGATACGCAGTATTTT.

This clonotype was picked up one time. The J gene is TRBJ2-5, the V gene TRBV24-1; unclear D gene. The CDR3 length is 11 residues. Trimming took off 9 bases at V and 4 bases at J, with 8 bases between the two ends. Germline CDR1 and CDR2: KGHDR and SFDVKD. The CDR3 spells CATAAAETQYF. Here the CDR3 DNA reads TGTGCCACCGCTGCTGCAGAGACCCAGTACTTC.

In its sample, this clonotype was seen many times. The J gene is TRBJ2-3, the V gene TRBV10-3; D gene unclear. The CDR3 contains 15 residues. Germline loops: CDR1 ENHRY, CDR2 SYGVKD. V was shortened by 5 bases and J by 2 bases, with 14 bases between the two germline ends. The CDR3: CAISSSRTVTDTQYF. CDR3 in DNA: TGTGCCATCAGTTCGAGCCGGACCGTCACAGATACGCAGTATTTT.

V is TRBV23-1 and J is TRBJ2-3, with TRBD2 matching over 7 bases. TRBV23-1 is marked as an open reading frame, function uncertain. The V segment lost 4 bases and the J segment 1 base; nucleotides outside the gene matches: 8. This CDR3 contains 16 residues. The CDR3 sequence is CASSLGGRLRTDTQYF. CDR3 in DNA: TGCGCCAGCAGTCTCGGGGGGAGGTTACGCACAGATACGCAGTATTTT.

The chain uses TRBV30 and TRBJ2-3, with D perhaps TRBD1 or TRBD2 (5 bases each). The CDR3 runs 15 residues. V was clipped by 2 bases and J by 2 bases, with 14 bases between them. Germline lookup yields CDR1 GTSNPN and CDR2 SVGIG (reference sequence). The CDR3 reads CAWSPLRGLTDTQYF. Here the CDR3 DNA reads TGTGCCTGGAGTCCCCTACGGGGCCTCACAGATACGCAGTATTTT.

This clonotype was seen more than once but under ten times. As DNA, the CDR3 is TGCAGTGCTAGAGATATGGGGGGAGGTTGGGCTGAAGCTTTCTTT. This translates into CSARDMGGGWAEAFF. The genes are TRBV20-1 and TRBJ1-1; a possible D gene is TRBD1 (5 bases). This CDR3 has 15 amino acids. Germline CDR1 is DFQATT and CDR2 is SNEGSKA (reference sequence). V was shortened by 0 bases and J by 6 bases, with 17 bases between the two germline ends.

This clonotype was counted only a few times. This chain connects TRBV6-1 to TRBJ2-5, with a tentative D call TRBD2 (7 bases). There are 13 residues in the CDR3. The germline V and J ends were trimmed by 6 bases and 5 bases, with 13 bases remaining between them. CDR1 and CDR2 from the germline V gene are MNHNS and SASEGT. The CDR3 here is CASRLRGGETQYF. The CDR3 nucleotides read TGTGCCAGCAGGCTCAGGGGAGGGGAGACCCAGTACTTC.

This clonotype was detected only a few times. Here the CDR3 reads CASSEPGLASYNEQFF. The CDR3 coding sequence is TGTGCCAGCAGCGAACCGGGACTAGCGTCTTACAATGAGCAGTTCTTC. V gene TRBV7-9 combines with J gene TRBJ2-1, with 10 bases fitting TRBD2. V lost 5 bases and J lost 4; bases outside the gene matches: 8. The CDR3 extends over 16 amino acids. Germline lookup yields CDR1 SEHNR and CDR2 FQNEAQ (reference sequence).